The 13 T cell receptor beta chains below were found in one sample sequenced in a study of blood T cell repertoires in COVID-19. Libraries were prepared by immunoSEQ multiplex PCR; TCRdb keeps only in-frame clonotypes and omits some of them. The sample shows almost 100,000 clones, roughly 86% of them seen only once. Specimen: peripheral blood. All receptors derive from a man aged 45-65 years with acute or convalescent COVID-19.

DNA of the CDR3: TGTGCCTGGAGTGTACTTAGCAACGAGCAGTACTTC. Its translation is CAWSVLSNEQYF. This chain connects TRBV30 to TRBJ2-7; D call uncertain. V lost 0 bases to trimming and J lost 5 bases, with 8 bases between them. The CDR3 covers 12 residues. Germline values: CDR1 GTSNPN, CDR2 SVGIG (reference sequence).

This clone has only a few counts. This chain links TRBV7-9 with TRBJ1-2, with a possible D match to TRBD1 (5 bases). The CDR3 totals 12 residues. CDR1 is SEHNR, CDR2 FQNEAQ, per germline (reference sequence). Trimming took off 1 base at V and 13 bases at J, with 13 bases between the two ends. The CDR3 bases are TGTGCCAGCAGCTTAGATCAGGGTCCGTCCACCTTC. Protein: CASSLDQGPSTF.

V and J are TRBV4-1 and TRBJ2-3; D uncertain. Germline V CDR1 and CDR2: MGHRA, YSYEKL. The V end lost 0 bases, the J end lost 5 bases, and 6 bases lay between the germline ends. CDR3 length: 13 residues. The CDR3 reads CASSQDRGDTQYF. For the CDR3, the DNA is TGCGCCAGCAGCCAAGATCGCGGAGATACGCAGTATTTT.

The CDR3 bases are TGTGCCAGCAGCCGGACAGACGGAAACACCATATATTTT. It encodes CASSRTDGNTIYF. The V gene is TRBV5-5, the J gene TRBJ1-3; possibly TRBD1 for D (6 bases). V lost 4 bases and J 4 bases, leaving 9 bases between the germline ends. Germline CDR1 reads SGHKS; CDR2 reads YYEKEE (reference sequence). The CDR3 contains 13 residues.

This chain connects TRBV15 to TRBJ1-5; the D is unclear. CDR1 and CDR2 (germline): LNHNV, YYDKDF (reference sequence). The CDR3 consists of 12 residues. V shed 1 base and J shed 8 bases, with 6 bases lying between them. CDR3 loop: CATSRAREPQHF. CDR3 coding DNA: TGTGCCACCAGCAGAGCCCGAGAGCCCCAGCATTTT. The complete variable domain, with remaining parts taken from reference TRBV15 and TRBJ1-5, reads DAMVIQNPRYQVTQFGKPVTLSCSQTLNHNVMYWYQQKSSQAPKLLFHYYDKDFNNEADTPDNFQSRRPNTSFCFLDIRSPGLGDTAMYLCATSRAREPQHFGDGTRLSIL.

This clone has a single count. V gene TRBV6-1 combines with J gene TRBJ1-5; D is unclear. V lost 1 base to trimming and J lost 7 bases, with 17 bases between them. The germline CDR1 and CDR2 sequences are MNHNS and SASEGT. This CDR3 has 16 amino acids. The CDR3 loop is CASSEELWRVGQPQHF. The CDR3 DNA sequence: TGTGCCAGCAGTGAAGAACTCTGGCGCGTCGGGCAGCCCCAGCATTTT.

This rearrangement joins TRBV5-4 to TRBJ2-7; 7 nucleotides align to TRBD2. The germline CDR1 and CDR2 sequences are SGHNT and YYREEE (reference sequence). The CDR3 spans 15 residues. V was clipped by 1 base and J by 3 bases; unmatched bases: 7. The CDR3 spells CASSLSGGRGYEQYF. CDR3 nucleotides: TGTGCCAGCAGCTTGTCCGGCGGGAGAGGCTACGAGCAGTACTTC. Looking up the rest from reference TRBV5-4 and TRBJ2-7 gives the full variable domain: ETGVTQSPTHLIKTRGQQVTLRCSSQSGHNTVSWYQQALGQGPQFIFQYYREEENGRGNFPPRFSGLQFPNYSSELNVNALELDDSALYLCASSLSGGRGYEQYFGPGTRLTVT.

The chain couples TRBV6-5 to TRBJ1-3, with 7 nucleotides matching TRBD1. V gave up 5 bases and J gave up 0 bases; unmatched junction bases: 1. The CDR3 length is 14 residues. Per germline, CDR1 MNHEY and CDR2 SVGAGI. CDR3 residues: CASSRDSSGNTIYF. CDR3 DNA: TGTGCCAGCAGTAGGGACAGCTCTGGAAACACCATATATTTT.

The V and J genes are TRBV18 and TRBJ2-2; TRBD2 agrees at 13 bases. Germline V CDR1 and CDR2: KGHSH, LQKENI. This CDR3 has 17 residues. Losses at the gene ends were 2 bases for V and 4 bases for J; bases not matched to a gene: 4. The CDR3 region is CASSPGLAGVGTGELFF. CDR3 nucleotides: TGTGCCAGCTCACCAGGACTAGCGGGAGTGGGCACCGGGGAGCTGTTTTTT.

The V gene is TRBV2, the J gene TRBJ1-2, with 7 positions matching TRBD1. The germline V gene has CDR1 SNHLY and CDR2 FYNNEI. The CDR3 contains 15 residues. V trimming: 5 bases; J trimming: 4 bases; junction bases outside the gene matches: 10. The CDR3 region has the DNA TGTGCCAGCAGTACGGGGGATGCAGGGGGCTATGGCTACACCTTC. Amino acids: CASSTGDAGGYGYTF.

The genes are TRBV11-3 and TRBJ2-7, with 7 bases aligning to TRBD1. V trimming: 4 bases; J trimming: 4 bases; junction bases outside the gene matches: 7. CDR1 is SGHNT, CDR2 YENEEA, per germline. CDR3 size: 14 residues. The CDR3 reads CASSYRQGKYEQYF. The CDR3 DNA is TGTGCCAGCAGCTACAGACAGGGAAAGTACGAGCAGTACTTC.

The chain joins TRBV7-8 to TRBJ2-3; possible D gene TRBD1, 6 bases. V was pared by 2 bases and J by 3 bases, with 9 bases between. Germline V gene data show CDR1 as SGHVS and CDR2 as FQNEAQ. The CDR3 is made up of 14 amino acids. The CDR3 nucleotides read TGTGCCAGCAGCTTATTCAGGGGAACAGATACGCAGTATTTT. Encoded protein: CASSLFRGTDTQYF.

The chain uses TRBV28 and TRBJ1-2; 7 bases map to TRBD1. V lost 6 bases, J lost 5 bases, and 3 bases stayed unmatched. Germline V gives CDR1 MDHEN, CDR2 SYDVKM. This CDR3 region has 12 residues. The CDR3 here is CASSLTGYGYTF. CDR3 DNA sequence: TGTGCCAGCAGCCTGACAGGGTATGGCTACACCTTC.